The clone carrying this T cell receptor (beta chain) was detected only a few times. Antigen: not known. This sample is drawn from a study of molecular identifiers for immune sequencing clone quantification. At the level of the study: Within a replicate experiment, RNA obtained from either about 20,000 or 100,000 naive CD8 cells was divided into five aliquots, and four of those aliquots were then sequenced. Study-level findings and limits: Clones with over 20 RNA copies captured over 99% of effector molecules but under 1% of naive ones.

TCRdb re-analysed the PCR reads in MiXCR, keeping a single row per CDR3 protein. The data contain approximately 630,000 distinct CDR3 sequences, about 25% of them singletons. V lost 7 bases and J 2 bases, leaving 11 bases between the germline ends. The CDR3 covers 13 residues. The sequence was obtained from a human donor in good health. Some libraries in this study had Jurkat cell RNA spiked in. Sequencing used naive CD8+ T cells from blood, with Jurkat cell RNA spiked in. Subset here: FACS-sorted CD8+CD4-CCR7+CD45RA+ naive T cells. The chain is built from TRBV12-3 or TRBV12-4 and TRBJ1-2; a weak D match, TRBD1 (5 bases). The CDR3 region has the DNA TGTGCCAGCACAGAGGGGATCAACTATGGCTACACCTTC. This codes for CASTEGINYGYTF.